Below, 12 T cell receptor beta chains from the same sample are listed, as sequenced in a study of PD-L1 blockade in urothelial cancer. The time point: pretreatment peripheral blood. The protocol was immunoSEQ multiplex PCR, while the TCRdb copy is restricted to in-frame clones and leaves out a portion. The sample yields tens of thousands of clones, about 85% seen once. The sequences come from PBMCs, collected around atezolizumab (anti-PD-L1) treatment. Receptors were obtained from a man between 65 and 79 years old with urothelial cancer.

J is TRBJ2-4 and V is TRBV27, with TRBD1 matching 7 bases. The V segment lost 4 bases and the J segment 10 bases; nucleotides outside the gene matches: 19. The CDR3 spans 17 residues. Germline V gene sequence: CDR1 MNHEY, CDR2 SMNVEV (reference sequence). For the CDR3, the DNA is TGTGCCAGCAGTTCCGACAGATTTCCCCCCGGGACAGCTATTCAGTACTTC. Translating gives CASSSDRFPPGTAIQYF.

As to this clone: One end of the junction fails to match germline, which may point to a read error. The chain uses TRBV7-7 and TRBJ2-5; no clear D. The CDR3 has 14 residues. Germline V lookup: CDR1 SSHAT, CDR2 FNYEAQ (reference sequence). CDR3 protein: CASSLGSRRETQYF. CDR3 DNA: TGTGCTAGCAGCTTAGGGTCCCGCCGGGAGACCCAGTACTTC.

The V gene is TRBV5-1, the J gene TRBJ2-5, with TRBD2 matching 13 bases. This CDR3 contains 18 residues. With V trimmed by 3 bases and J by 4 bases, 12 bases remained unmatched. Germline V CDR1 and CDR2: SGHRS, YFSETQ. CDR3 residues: CASSSTGTSGNKGETQYF. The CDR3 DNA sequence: TGCGCCAGCAGCTCAACCGGGACTAGCGGGAATAAAGGAGAGACCCAGTACTTC.

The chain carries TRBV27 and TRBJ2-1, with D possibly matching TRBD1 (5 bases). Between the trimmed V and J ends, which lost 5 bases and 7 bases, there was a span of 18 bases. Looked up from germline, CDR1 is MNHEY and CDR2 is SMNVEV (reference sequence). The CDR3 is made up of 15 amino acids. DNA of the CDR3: TGTGCCAGCAGTATAACCTACACCAGGGAAAATGAGCAGTTCTTC. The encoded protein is CASSITYTRENEQFF.

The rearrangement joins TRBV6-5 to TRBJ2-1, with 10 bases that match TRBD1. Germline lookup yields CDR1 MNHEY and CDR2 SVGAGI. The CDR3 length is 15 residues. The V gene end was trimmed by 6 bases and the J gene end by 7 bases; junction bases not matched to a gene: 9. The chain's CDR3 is CASRPGTGVLNEQFF. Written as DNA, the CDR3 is TGTGCCAGCAGGCCCGGGACAGGGGTACTGAATGAGCAGTTCTTC.

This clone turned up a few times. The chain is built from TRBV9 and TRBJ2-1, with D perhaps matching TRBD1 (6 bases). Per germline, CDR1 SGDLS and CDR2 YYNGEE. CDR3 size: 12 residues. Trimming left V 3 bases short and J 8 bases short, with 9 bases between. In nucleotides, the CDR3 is TGTGCCAGCAGCGGGGGGCGGGATGAGCAGTTCTTC. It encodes CASSGGRDEQFF. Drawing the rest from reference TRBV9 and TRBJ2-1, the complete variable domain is DSGVTQTPKHLITATGQRVTLRCSPRSGDLSVYWYQQSLDQGLQFLIQYYNGEERAKGNILERFSAQQFPDLHSELNLSSLELGDSALYFCASSGGRDEQFFGPGTRLTVL.

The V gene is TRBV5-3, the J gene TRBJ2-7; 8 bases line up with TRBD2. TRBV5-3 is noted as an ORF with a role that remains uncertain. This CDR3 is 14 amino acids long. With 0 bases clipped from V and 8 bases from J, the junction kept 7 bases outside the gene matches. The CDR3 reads CARSLGLARLKQYF. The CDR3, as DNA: TGTGCCAGAAGCTTGGGACTAGCGCGCCTAAAGCAGTACTTC.

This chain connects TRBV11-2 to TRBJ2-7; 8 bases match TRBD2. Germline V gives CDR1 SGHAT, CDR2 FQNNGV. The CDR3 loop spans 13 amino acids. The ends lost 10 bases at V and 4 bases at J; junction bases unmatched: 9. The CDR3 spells CATKREILYEQYF. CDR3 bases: TGTGCCACCAAGCGGGAGATTTTGTACGAGCAGTACTTC.

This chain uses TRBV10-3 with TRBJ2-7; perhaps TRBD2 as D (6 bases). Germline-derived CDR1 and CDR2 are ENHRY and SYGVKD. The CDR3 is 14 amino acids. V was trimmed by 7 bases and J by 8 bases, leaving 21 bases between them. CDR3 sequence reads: CAIMGPAVAGKQYF. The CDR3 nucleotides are TGTGCCATCATGGGGCCCGCCGTCGCGGGGAAGCAGTACTTC.

The CDR3 DNA reads TGTGCCAGCAGCAACCGGGACAGGAGCTCCTACGAGCAGTACTTC. Its protein is CASSNRDRSSYEQYF. This chain connects TRBV21-1 to TRBJ2-7; TRBD1, the table's D call, was not compared with the DNA. TRBV21-1 constitutes a pseudogene. The CDR3 consists of 15 residues.

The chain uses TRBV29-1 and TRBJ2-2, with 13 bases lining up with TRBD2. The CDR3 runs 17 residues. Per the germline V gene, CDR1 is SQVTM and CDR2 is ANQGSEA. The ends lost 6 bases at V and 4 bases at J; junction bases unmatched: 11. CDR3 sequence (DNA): TGCAGCGTCGTACTAGCGGGAGGGTCTTTGAGCACCGGGGAGCTGTTTTTT. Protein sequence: CSVVLAGGSLSTGELFF.

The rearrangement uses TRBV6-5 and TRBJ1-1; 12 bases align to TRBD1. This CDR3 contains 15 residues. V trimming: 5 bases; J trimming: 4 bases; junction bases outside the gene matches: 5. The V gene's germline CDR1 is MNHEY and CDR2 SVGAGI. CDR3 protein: CASSGTGGLSTEAFF. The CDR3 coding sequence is TGTGCCAGCAGTGGGACAGGGGGCTTGAGCACTGAAGCTTTCTTT.